This T cell receptor beta chain was found in a study of OX40 agonist ivuxolimab in advanced cancers. Study-wide background: The study treated patients with ivuxolimab, an agonistic anti-OX40 (CD134) antibody.

Study results and caveats: Among the lowest levels of clonal expansion were found in partial responders at 0.1-3.0 mg/kg. Among T cells, CD8+ cells averaged more expanded clones than CD4+ cells.

CDR3 length: 17 residues. Germline-derived CDR1 and CDR2 are SGHTA and FQGNSA. V lost 5 bases and J 5 bases, leaving 19 bases between the germline ends. To note about this clone: Its specificity is unknown.

Using immunoSEQ multiplex PCR, the repertoire was profiled, and TCRdb retains in-frame clones only, with some absent. The sample has tens of thousands of clones; roughly nine tenths are singletons. The TCR originated in an adult with an advanced solid tumor such as melanoma, head and neck, liver or kidney cancer. V gene TRBV7-2 combines with J gene TRBJ1-6, with unresolved D. This sample comprised CD4+ or CD8+ T cells sorted from blood, obtained in a trial of the OX40 agonist ivuxolimab. Here the CDR3 reads CASSQGPVVVNNSPLHF. The CDR3 DNA follows: TGTGCCAGCAGCCAAGGACCGGTGGTCGTTAATAATTCACCCCTCCACTTT.